These 15 T cell receptor beta chains share one sample of origin, sequenced in a study of cytomegalovirus exposure and HLA in healthy donors. Vbeta (60) and Jbeta (13) primers were used in the PCR. Profiled with immunoSEQ multiplex PCR; TCRdb holds only in-frame clones, not every one. The sample holds about 120,000 clones, about four fifths seen once. The sample was PBMCs. These receptors were obtained from a human donor in good health.

CDR3 region: CASSLKGGERMNTEAFF. CDR3 in DNA: TGTGCCAGCAGCTTGAAGGGGGGGGAACGGATGAACACTGAAGCTTTCTTT. V is TRBV5-5 and J is TRBJ1-1; D might be TRBD1 (6 bases). This CDR3 region has 17 residues. Germline CDR1 is SGHKS and CDR2 is YYEKEE (reference sequence). The germline V and J ends were trimmed by 1 base and 0 bases, with 16 bases remaining between them.

V and J are TRBV6-6 and TRBJ1-5; 8 positions agree with TRBD1. Germline CDR1 and CDR2: MNHNY and SVGAGI (reference sequence). This CDR3 is 15 amino acids long. V shed 3 bases and J 10 bases; nucleotides not matched to a gene: 11. Written as DNA, the CDR3 is TGTGCCAGCAGTTATTCGAAGAACAGGGGGGAACCCCAGCATTTT. Amino acid sequence: CASSYSKNRGEPQHF.

The chain carries TRBV2 and TRBJ2-2; 12 bases are a match to TRBD2. The CDR3 has 16 amino acids. The junction had 8 bases not matched to a gene; V was cut back by 6 bases and J by 6 bases. Looked up from germline, CDR1 is SNHLY and CDR2 is FYNNEI. CDR3: CASRALAGGGAGELFF. CDR3 coding DNA: TGTGCCAGCAGGGCACTAGCGGGGGGAGGTGCCGGGGAGCTGTTTTTT.

The chain joins TRBV27 to TRBJ2-7; 8 bases fit TRBD1. The ends lost 2 bases at V and 3 bases at J; junction bases unmatched: 9. CDR3 length: 16 amino acids. Germline loops: CDR1 MNHEY, CDR2 SMNVEV (reference sequence). CDR3 bases: TGTGCCAGCAGTTTAACTTGGACAGGGAAGAACTACGAGCAGTACTTC. It is translated as CASSLTWTGKNYEQYF.

V usage is TRBV5-1 and J usage is TRBJ1-1; D is possibly TRBD1 (6 bases). From germline, CDR1 is SGHRS and CDR2 YFSETQ. V was shortened by 5 bases and J by 3 bases, with 17 bases between the two germline ends. The CDR3 is made up of 15 amino acids. The CDR3 region is CASRLTGGDYTEAFF. CDR3 nucleotides: TGCGCCAGCAGGTTGACAGGTGGCGATTACACTGAAGCTTTCTTT. Combining the CDR3 with reference TRBV5-1 and TRBJ1-1 gives the whole variable domain KAGVTQTPRYLIKTRGQQVTLSCSPISGHRSVSWYQQTPGQGLQFLFEYFSETQRNKGNFPGRFSGRQFSNSRSEMNVSTLELGDSALYLCASRLTGGDYTEAFFGQGTRLTVV.

J is TRBJ2-7 and V is TRBV6-6; 8 bases are shared with TRBD1. CDR3 length equals 14 residues. CDR1 is MNHNY, CDR2 SVGAGI, per germline (reference sequence). The V segment lost 4 bases and the J segment 3 bases; nucleotides outside the gene matches: 5. CDR3 in DNA: TGTGCCAGCAGTTGGCAGGGGGCGGGCTACGAGCAGTACTTC. Its protein product is CASSWQGAGYEQYF.

The V and J genes are TRBV19 and TRBJ2-3; the match to TRBD2 covers 11 bases. From germline, CDR1 is LNHDA and CDR2 SQIVND (reference sequence). The V segment lost 1 base and the J segment 6 bases; nucleotides outside the gene matches: 6. CDR3 size: 16 residues. The CDR3 region is CASSIVWRTSGDTQYF. The CDR3 DNA is TGTGCCAGTAGTATAGTTTGGCGGACTAGCGGGGATACGCAGTATTTT.

The chain couples TRBV9 to TRBJ2-6, with TRBD1 matching over 8 bases. Per germline, CDR1 SGDLS and CDR2 YYNGEE. J was trimmed by 2 bases and V by 4 bases; bases with no gene match: 8. The CDR3 is made up of 17 amino acids. The CDR3 is CASSLDPGGAGANVLTF. The DNA for the CDR3 is TGTGCCAGCAGCCTCGACCCAGGGGGCGCTGGGGCCAACGTCCTGACTTTC.

The rearrangement joins TRBV2 to TRBJ2-2, with D perhaps TRBD1 (6 bases). The CDR3 spans 15 residues. V lost 3 bases and J lost 4, with 12 bases in between. The germline V gene has CDR1 SNHLY and CDR2 FYNNEI. The CDR3 DNA sequence: TGTGCCAGCAGTGAGGGAGACAGGTCCACCGGGGAGCTGTTTTTT. As protein: CASSEGDRSTGELFF.

The genes are TRBV4-2 and TRBJ2-1, with TRBD2 matching 10 bases. CDR3 size: 16 residues. The germline gives CDR1 LGHNA, CDR2 YNFKEQ. Trimming at V came to 0 bases and at J to 8 bases, leaving 7 bases not matched to a gene. The CDR3, as DNA: TGTGCCAGCAGCCAAGAGACTAGCGGGCCCCGGGATGAGCAGTTCTTC. This encodes CASSQETSGPRDEQFF.

J is TRBJ1-3 and V is TRBV10-3, with D hard to call. The germline V and J ends were trimmed by 4 bases and 2 bases, with 12 bases remaining between them. The CDR3 is 15 residues long. Germline values: CDR1 ENHRY, CDR2 SYGVKD. The CDR3 spells CAISVTGYTGNTIYF. CDR3 sequence (DNA): TGTGCCATCAGTGTTACGGGGTATACTGGAAACACCATATATTTT.

The gene calls are TRBV28 and TRBJ2-7, with D perhaps TRBD2 (5 bases). This CDR3 has 14 residues. V lost 6 bases and J lost 2, with 14 bases in between. The V gene's germline CDR1 is MDHEN and CDR2 SYDVKM. As DNA, the CDR3 is TGTGCCAGCAGAAAGACCGGGCGGGCCTACGAGCAGTACTTC. It yields the protein CASRKTGRAYEQYF.

The rearrangement joins TRBV4-2 to TRBJ1-1, with D maybe TRBD1 (5 bases). The V end lost 5 bases, the J end lost 1 base, and 11 bases lay between the germline ends. Germline loops: CDR1 LGHNA, CDR2 YNFKEQ. The CDR3 runs 14 residues. CDR3 DNA: TGTGCCAGCAGCTACTGGGGCGGGAACACTGAAGCTTTCTTT. Its protein is CASSYWGGNTEAFF.

The chain carries TRBV29-1 and TRBJ2-2; D not certain. Trimming cost V 3 bases and J 6 bases, with 8 bases left between them. From germline, CDR1 is SQVTM and CDR2 ANQGSEA. The CDR3 is 12 amino acids. This chain's CDR3 is CSVDQVSGELFF. The CDR3 nucleotides are TGCAGCGTTGATCAGGTCTCCGGGGAGCTGTTTTTT.

CDR3 nucleotide sequence: TGCGCCAGCAGCCCGACTTGGGGAGTCCTTGCGGAGACCCAGTACTTC. Translation: CASSPTWGVLAETQYF. The gene calls are TRBV4-1 and TRBJ2-5, with a weak D call TRBD2 (5 bases). Trimming shortened V by 4 bases and J by 5 bases, and 20 bases separated the two germline ends. The length of the CDR3 is 16 residues. The germline CDR1 and CDR2 sequences are MGHRA and YSYEKL.